A single sample gave rise to the 8 T cell receptor beta chains below, sequenced in a study of T cells expressing NK-cell markers. TCRdb re-called the 5' RACE reads and shows each CDR3 protein once, DNA omitted. The sample's table shows 400,000 or so distinct CDR3 sequences. The sequencing input was blood T cells: a sorted CD56 or NKG2C T cell subset, CD4+ or CD8+ T cells, or bulk PBMC T cells (not recorded which). The receptors were gathered from a woman between 45 and 60 years old in good health.

The gene calls are TRBV12-5 and TRBJ2-1; TCRdb outputs TRBD2, but without DNA this stays unchecked. This CDR3 spans 13 amino acids. CDR1 and CDR2 from the germline V gene are LGHNT and FRNRAP. The CDR3 here is CASGYSRGNEQFF.

This chain connects TRBV7-2 to TRBJ1-2. The germline gives CDR1 SGHTA, CDR2 FQGNSA. CDR3 length equals 14 residues. The CDR3 region is CASSLDGQSDGYTF.

The chain uses TRBV20-1 and TRBJ1-4; there is no DNA to check the TCRdb D call of TRBD1. The germline CDR1 and CDR2 sequences are DFQATT and SNEGSKA (reference sequence). The CDR3 extends over 15 amino acids. The CDR3 protein is CSARDLGRWDEKLFF.

The rearrangement links TRBV21-1 to TRBJ1-6. TRBV21-1 is labeled a pseudogene. The length of the CDR3 is 18 residues. Here the CDR3 reads CASSTRFFGAVDNSPLHF.

V is TRBV20-1 and J is TRBJ2-7; TCRdb proposes TRBD2, but this gene call is untestable without DNA. The CDR3 covers 13 residues. CDR1 is DFQATT and CDR2 is SNEGSKA in the germline V gene (reference sequence). CDR3 amino acids: CSARRVAGSEQYF.

The chain combines TRBV11-2 with TRBJ2-1. This CDR3 contains 11 residues. Germline CDR1 SGHAT, CDR2 FQNNGV. This chain's CDR3 is CASSLASEQFF.

The J gene is TRBJ2-5, the V gene TRBV5-1; with no DNA, the TCRdb D assignment of TRBD2 cannot be verified. Looked up from germline, CDR1 is SGHRS and CDR2 is YFSETQ. This CDR3 contains 17 residues. CDR3 sequence: CASSLAGSGRAQETQYF.

This chain uses TRBV10-3 with TRBJ2-1; TCRdb's D call of TRBD2 is untestable without DNA. The CDR3 length is 19 residues. Looked up from germline, CDR1 is ENHRY and CDR2 is SYGVKD. The CDR3: CAISEFRLAGGPHYNEQFF.